These 3 T cell receptor beta chains originate from one sample sequenced in a study of blood T cell repertoires in COVID-19. Generated by immunoSEQ multiplex PCR, the TCRdb table keeps only in-frame clones and is missing some. In the table there are about 160,000 clones, approximately 80% of which are singletons. The specimen sequenced was PBMCs or T cells enriched from blood (not recorded which). The receptor set was obtained from a woman aged 60 to 75 who had recovered from COVID-19.

V gene TRBV6-6 combines with J gene TRBJ1-1; tentative D call: TRBD1 (5 bases). The CDR3 is 13 amino acids. Germline CDR1 MNHNY, CDR2 SVGAGI (reference sequence). Between the trimmed V and J ends, which lost 7 bases and 10 bases, there was a span of 19 bases. The CDR3 DNA is TGTGCCAGCATCACCAGCGGGGGGGATGCAGCTTTCTTT. Translation: CASITSGGDAAFF.

This chain links TRBV5-5 with TRBJ1-4, with D tentatively TRBD1 (5 bases). Germline values: CDR1 SGHKS, CDR2 YYEKEE (reference sequence). The CDR3 contains 14 residues. Between the trimmed V and J ends, which lost 0 bases and 9 bases, there was a span of 12 bases. CDR3 in DNA: TGTGCCAGCAGCTTGGGGCAGGGAATGAAAAAACTGTTTTTT. Protein: CASSLGQGMKKLFF.

The chain couples TRBV6-5 to TRBJ2-1; 7 nucleotides align to TRBD1. From germline, CDR1 is MNHEY and CDR2 SVGAGI. The length of the CDR3 is 14 residues. After removal of 2 bases from V and 5 bases from J, the junction contained 3 bases not matched to a gene. For the CDR3, the DNA is TGTGCCAGCAGTTACGGGACAGCTAACAATGAGCAGTTCTTC. Translation: CASSYGTANNEQFF.